This T cell receptor (beta chain) was recovered during a study of spatial heterogeneity in lung cancer. Overall study: Strong correlation linked TCR transcript counts in tumor regions to a T cell module score derived from matched bulk RNA-seq. Broader study findings: Tumor mutation count correlated with how many alpha and beta TCRs expanded intratumorally.

Time point reported: sample taken at primary tumor resection. The donor group consisted of 72 patients who had untreated, early-stage non-small cell lung cancer. Germline values: CDR1 SGHAT, CDR2 FQNNGV. This CDR3 has 12 amino acids. V shed 2 bases and J shed 2 bases, with 2 bases lying between them. From the 5' RACE reads, TCRdb called clonotypes with MiXCR, one entry per CDR3 protein. The profile covers just under 2,000 distinct CDR3 sequences, with just under 9% appearing a single time and approximately 11% taken by the ten largest. This clonotype rates as medium-sized. The antigen remains undetermined.

This sequence originates from a female donor with early-stage non-small cell lung cancer. The input for sequencing was lung tumor tissue, taken at surgery. The chain joins TRBV11-2 to TRBJ2-3; D ambiguous. Here the CDR3 DNA reads TGTGCCAGCAGCTTAATCACAGATACGCAGTATTTT. It translates to CASSLITDTQYF.